This is a list of T cell receptor beta chains from one sample in a study of control samples from healthy donors and cancer patients. Generated by immunoSEQ multiplex PCR, the TCRdb table keeps only in-frame clones and is missing some. The sample has about 120,000 clones, roughly nine tenths seen once. Sequenced input: PBMCs. The receptor source for this set is a woman aged 45-59 years with colorectal cancer. Each CDR3 is given with its conserved first and last residue. Each record gives: V gene, CDR3 length, J gene, clone size, D gene, CDR3 DNA, CDR3 protein. D genes are given only for firm matches. Some rows mark clone size as missing; the rest say once, few, many or name a class of expanded clone.

TRBV6-1	14	TRBJ2-3	NA	NA	TGTGCCAGCAGTGAAAGGACCGGAGGAGATACGCAGTATTTT	CASSERTGGDTQYF
TRBV19	13	TRBJ1-1	NA	NA	TGTGCCAGTAGTATTTCCACGAACACTGAAGCTTTCTTT	CASSISTNTEAFF
TRBV12-3/TRBV12-4	13	TRBJ1-5	NA	NA	TGTGCCAGCAGTGCTCTAGAAGGACAGCCCCAGCATTTT	CASSALEGQPQHF
TRBV7-9	16	TRBJ1-5	NA	NA	TGTGCCAGCAGCTTAGGTGCAGGGGAGGATTATCAGCCCCAGCATTTT	CASSLGAGEDYQPQHF
TRBV27	14	TRBJ2-7	NA	NA	TGTGCCAGCAGTTTAAGGAAGGGGCCCTACGAGCAGTACTTC	CASSLRKGPYEQYF
TRBV6-1	16	TRBJ2-3	once	TRBD1	TGTGCCAGCAGTGACCCAACCGGACAGGGGGCAGATACGCAGTATTTT	CASSDPTGQGADTQYF
TRBV12-5	14	TRBJ2-5	few	TRBD1	TGTGCTAGTGGTACCGGGACAGGGAGAGAGACCCAGTACTTC	CASGTGTGRETQYF
TRBV5-1	16	TRBJ2-3	NA	TRBD1	TGCGCCAGCAGCTCCGGACAGGGGGCTTACACAGATACGCAGTATTTT	CASSSGQGAYTDTQYF
TRBV5-5	16	TRBJ2-1	NA	TRBD2	TGTGCCAGCAGCTTGGGGCCTAGCGGGACATACAATGAGCAGTTCTTC	CASSLGPSGTYNEQFF
TRBV18	12	TRBJ2-7	NA	TRBD1	TGTGCCAGCTCACCGGGACAGGACGAGCAGTACTTC	CASSPGQDEQYF
TRBV29-1	11	TRBJ1-1	NA	NA	TGCAGCGGCCACCAGAACACTGAAGCTTTCTTT	CSGHQNTEAFF
TRBV6-5	14	TRBJ2-3	NA	NA	TGTGCCAGCACGGCGGGGACCTCCACAGATACGCAGTATTTT	CASTAGTSTDTQYF
TRBV3-1/TRBV3-2	15	TRBJ2-2	NA	NA	TGTGCCAGCAGCCAGAGGACTGCACAAAAGGGGGAGCTGTTTTTT	CASSQRTAQKGELFF
TRBV19	14	TRBJ2-3	NA	TRBD1	TGTGCCAGTAGAGACAGGGGGCTCGGGGATACGCAGTATTTT	CASRDRGLGDTQYF
TRBV4-2	16	TRBJ2-3	once	TRBD2	TGTGCCAGCAGCCTGACCGGGACTAGCGGGAGAGATACGCAGTATTTT	CASSLTGTSGRDTQYF
TRBV6-5	13	TRBJ1-1	few	NA	TGTGCCAGCATTAAGATTGAGAACACTGAAGCTTTCTTT	CASIKIENTEAFF
TRBV7-9	13	TRBJ2-7	NA	NA	TGTGCCAGCAGCCAGGCCGGTCCCTACGAGCAGTACTTC	CASSQAGPYEQYF
TRBV5-1	14	TRBJ2-7	NA	NA	TGCGCCAGCAGCTTGGGTGGGAGCCCAAACGAGCAGTACTTC	CASSLGGSPNEQYF
TRBV6-2/TRBV6-3	12	TRBJ2-7	NA	TRBD1	TGTGCCAGCAGTGGACAGGGCTACGAGCAGTACTTC	CASSGQGYEQYF
TRBV7-3	14	TRBJ2-7	NA	TRBD2	TGTGCCAGCAGCCCATCGCGAACTAGCGCCGAGCAGTACTTC	CASSPSRTSAEQYF
TRBV27	14	TRBJ2-7	NA	NA	TGTGCCAGCAGTTTAGGTTGGCAGGGTAGCGAGCAGTACTTC	CASSLGWQGSEQYF
TRBV27	16	TRBJ1-1	NA	NA	TGTGCCAGCAGCAGGGAGGGGGGTACCATGAACACTGAAGCTTTCTTT	CASSREGGTMNTEAFF
TRBV25-1	16	TRBJ2-5	NA	TRBD2	TGTGCCAGCAGTGAATCACTAGCGGGGGTCGGTGAGACCCAGTACTTC	CASSESLAGVGETQYF